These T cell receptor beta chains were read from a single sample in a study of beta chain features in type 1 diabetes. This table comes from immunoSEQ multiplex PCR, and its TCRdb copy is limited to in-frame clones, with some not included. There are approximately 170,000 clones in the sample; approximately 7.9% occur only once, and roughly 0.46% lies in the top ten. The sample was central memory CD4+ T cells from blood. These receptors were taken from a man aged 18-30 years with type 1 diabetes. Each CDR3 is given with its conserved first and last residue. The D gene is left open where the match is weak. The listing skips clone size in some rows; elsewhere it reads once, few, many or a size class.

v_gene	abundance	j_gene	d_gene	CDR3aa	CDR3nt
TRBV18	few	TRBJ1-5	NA	CASSRRNRVDNQPQHF	TGTGCCAGCTCACGCCGCAACAGGGTTGACAATCAGCCCCAGCATTTT
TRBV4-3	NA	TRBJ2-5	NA	CASSQELNERTQYF	TGCGCCAGCAGCCAAGAACTAAATGAGCGGACCCAGTACTTC
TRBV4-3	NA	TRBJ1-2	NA	CASSPQLRGGYGYTF	TGCGCCAGCAGCCCCCAACTCAGGGGCGGCTATGGCTACACCTTC
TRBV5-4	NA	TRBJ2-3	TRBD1	CASSYGQGSTDTQYF	TGTGCCAGCAGCTACGGACAGGGGAGCACAGATACGCAGTATTTT
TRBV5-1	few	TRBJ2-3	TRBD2	CASSLYAGGTDTQYF	TGCGCCAGCAGCTTGTACGCGGGGGGCACAGATACGCAGTATTTT
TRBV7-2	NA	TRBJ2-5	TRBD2	CASSLVWGGGETQYF	TGTGCCAGCAGCTTAGTTTGGGGGGGAGGCGAGACCCAGTACTTC
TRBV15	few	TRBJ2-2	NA	CATSRGGNTGELFF	TGTGCCACCAGTCGAGGGGGAAATACCGGGGAGCTGTTTTTT
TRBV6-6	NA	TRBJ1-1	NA	CASSPDKHTEAFF	TGTGCCAGCAGTCCAGACAAGCACACTGAAGCTTTCTTT
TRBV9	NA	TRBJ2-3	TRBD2	CASSVAGGLTDTQYF	TGTGCCAGCAGCGTAGCGGGGGGGCTCACAGATACGCAGTATTTT
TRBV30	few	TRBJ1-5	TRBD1	CAWNRDRGHQSNQPQHF	TGTGCCTGGAATCGGGACAGGGGGCATCAGAGCAATCAGCCCCAGCATTTT
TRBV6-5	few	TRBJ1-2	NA	CASSLDSYGYTF	TGTGCCAGCAGCCTAGACAGCTATGGCTACACCTTC
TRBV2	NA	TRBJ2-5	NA	CASIPRTHRETQYF	TGTGCCAGCATTCCCCGGACCCACAGGGAGACCCAGTACTTC
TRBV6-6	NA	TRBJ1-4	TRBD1	CASSLPRQGLFF	TGTGCCAGCAGTCTACCGAGACAGGGACTGTTTTTT
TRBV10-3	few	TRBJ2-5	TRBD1	CATGDRGALETQYF	TGTGCCACCGGGGACAGGGGGGCGCTTGAGACCCAGTACTTC
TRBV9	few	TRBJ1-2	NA	CASSRTGVGHGYTF	TGTGCCAGCAGCCGGACGGGGGTAGGGCATGGCTACACCTTC
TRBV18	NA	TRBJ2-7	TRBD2	CASSPPGGRFAEQYF	TGTGCCAGCTCACCACCCGGCGGGAGGTTCGCCGAGCAGTACTTC
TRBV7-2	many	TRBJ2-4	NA	CASSLAGGSGGIQYF	TGTGCCAGCAGCTTAGCTGGGGGGTCAGGGGGCATTCAGTACTTC
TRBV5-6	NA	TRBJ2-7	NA	CASSRGLGYEQYF	TGTGCCAGCAGCCGCGGATTGGGTTACGAGCAGTACTTC
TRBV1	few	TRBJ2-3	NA	CTSSQAGINTQYF	TGCACCAGCAGCCAAGCTGGCATAAATACGCAGTATTTT
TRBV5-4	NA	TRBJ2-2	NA	CASSLGWSGSTGELFF	TGTGCCAGCAGCTTGGGATGGTCAGGATCCACCGGGGAGCTGTTTTTT
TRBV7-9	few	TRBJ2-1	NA	CASSLTADNEQFF	TGTGCCAGCAGCTTAACAGCGGACAATGAGCAGTTCTTC
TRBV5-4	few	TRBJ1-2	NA	CASSLASGGSHTTGYTF	TGTGCCAGCAGCTTGGCAAGCGGAGGGTCACACACGACCGGCTACACCTTC
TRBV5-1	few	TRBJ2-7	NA	CASSLGTGYEQYF	TGTGCCAGCAGCCTTGGAACAGGATACGAGCAGTACTTC
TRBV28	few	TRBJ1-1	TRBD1	CASGRNRGNTEAFF	TGTGCCTCCGGTCGGAACAGGGGGAACACTGAAGCTTTCTTT
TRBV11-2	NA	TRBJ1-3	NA	CASSPAPTVRSGNTIYF	TGTGCCAGCAGCCCGGCCCCGACAGTGCGCTCTGGAAACACCATATATTTT
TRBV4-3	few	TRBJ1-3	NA	CASSLTDSSGNTIYF	TGCGCCAGCAGTCTAACGGACAGCTCTGGAAACACCATATATTTT
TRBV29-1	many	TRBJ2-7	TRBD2	CSARAGGNEQYF	TGCAGCGCTCGAGCGGGAGGGAACGAGCAGTACTTC
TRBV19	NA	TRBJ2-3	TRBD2	CATMGRETQYF	TGTGCCACCATGGGGAGGGAGACGCAGTATTTT